This T cell receptor (beta chain) stems from a study of cytomegalovirus exposure and HLA in healthy donors. Researchers ran the PCR with 60 Vbeta and 13 Jbeta primers. Here immunoSEQ multiplex PCR was the method, and the copy in TCRdb shows in-frame clones only, minus some. The profile covers roughly 190,000 clones, with 75% to 90% appearing a single time and approximately 0.8% taken by the ten largest. About this clone: Its antigen is currently unknown.

General observations from the study: A highly shared variant cluster was judged a likely technical artifact. What TCR beta sequences reportedly achieved was accurate prediction of HLA-A and HLA-B alleles in most subjects.

Looked up from germline, CDR1 is GTSNPN and CDR2 is SVGIG (reference sequence). V shed 0 bases and J 2 bases; nucleotides not matched to a gene: 0. The CDR3 contains 15 residues. J is TRBJ1-4 and V is TRBV30; TRBD1 aligns across 10 bases. Input material: PBMCs. The clonotype was recovered from a young woman in good health and CMV-seronegative. CDR3 nucleotides: TGTGCCTGGAGTGTGGACAGGGGGACTAATGAAAAACTGTTTTTT. It translates to CAWSVDRGTNEKLFF. Full variable domain (remainder filled in from reference TRBV30 and TRBJ1-4): SQTIHQWPATLVQPVGSPLSLECTVEGTSNPNLYWYRQAAGRGLQLLFYSVGIGQISSEVPQNLSASRPQDRQFILSSKKLLLSDSGFYLCAWSVDRGTNEKLFFGSGTQLSVL.